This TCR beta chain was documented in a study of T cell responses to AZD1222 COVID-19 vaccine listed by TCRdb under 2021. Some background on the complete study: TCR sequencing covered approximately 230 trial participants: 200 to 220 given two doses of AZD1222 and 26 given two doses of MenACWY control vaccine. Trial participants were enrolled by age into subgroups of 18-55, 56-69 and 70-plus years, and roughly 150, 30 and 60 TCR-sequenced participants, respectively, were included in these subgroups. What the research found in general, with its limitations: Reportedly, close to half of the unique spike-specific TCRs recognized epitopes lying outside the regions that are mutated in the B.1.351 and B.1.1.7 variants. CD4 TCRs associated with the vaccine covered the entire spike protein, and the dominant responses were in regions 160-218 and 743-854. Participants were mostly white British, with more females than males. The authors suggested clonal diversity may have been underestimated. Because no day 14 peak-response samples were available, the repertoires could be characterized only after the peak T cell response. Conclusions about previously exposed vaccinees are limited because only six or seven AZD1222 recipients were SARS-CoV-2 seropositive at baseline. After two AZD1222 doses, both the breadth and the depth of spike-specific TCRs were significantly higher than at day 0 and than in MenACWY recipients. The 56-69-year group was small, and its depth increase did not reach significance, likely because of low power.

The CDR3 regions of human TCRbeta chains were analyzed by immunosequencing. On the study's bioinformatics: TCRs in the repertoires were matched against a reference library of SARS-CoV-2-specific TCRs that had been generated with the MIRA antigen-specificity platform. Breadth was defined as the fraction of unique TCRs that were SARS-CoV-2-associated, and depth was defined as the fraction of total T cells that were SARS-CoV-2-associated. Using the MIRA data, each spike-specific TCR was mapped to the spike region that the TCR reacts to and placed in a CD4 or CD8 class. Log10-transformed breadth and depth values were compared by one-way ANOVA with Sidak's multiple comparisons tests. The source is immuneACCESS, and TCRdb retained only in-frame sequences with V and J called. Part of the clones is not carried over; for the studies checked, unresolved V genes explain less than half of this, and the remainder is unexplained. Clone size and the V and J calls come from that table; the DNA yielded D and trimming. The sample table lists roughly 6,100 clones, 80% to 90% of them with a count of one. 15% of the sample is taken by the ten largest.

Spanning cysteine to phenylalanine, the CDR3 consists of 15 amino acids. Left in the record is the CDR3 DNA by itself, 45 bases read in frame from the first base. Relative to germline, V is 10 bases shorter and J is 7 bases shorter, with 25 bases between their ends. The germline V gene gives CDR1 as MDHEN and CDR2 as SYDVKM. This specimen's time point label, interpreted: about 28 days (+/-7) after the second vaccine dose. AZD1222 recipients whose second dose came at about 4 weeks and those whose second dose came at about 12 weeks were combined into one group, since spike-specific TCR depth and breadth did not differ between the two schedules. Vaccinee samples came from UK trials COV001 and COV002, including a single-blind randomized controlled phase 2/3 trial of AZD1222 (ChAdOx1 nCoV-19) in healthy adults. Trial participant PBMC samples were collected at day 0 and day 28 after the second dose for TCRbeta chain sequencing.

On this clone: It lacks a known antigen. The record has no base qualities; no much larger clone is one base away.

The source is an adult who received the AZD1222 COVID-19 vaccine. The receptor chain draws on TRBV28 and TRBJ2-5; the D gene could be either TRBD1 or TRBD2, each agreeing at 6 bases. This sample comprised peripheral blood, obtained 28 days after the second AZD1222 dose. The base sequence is TGTGCCATTCAATCGGGGGCGGCGGGCTTAGGGACCCAGTACTTC. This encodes CAIQSGAAGLGTQYF.